This TCR beta chain was recovered during a study of graft-versus-host responses after intestinal transplantation. The CDR3 extends over 18 amino acids. V lost 2 bases and J lost 7, with 25 bases in between. Germline CDR1 reads SGHRS; CDR2 reads YFSETQ. As concerns this clone: As yet, its antigen is unknown.

This table comes from immunoSEQ multiplex PCR, and its TCRdb copy is limited to in-frame clones, with some not included. The sample has about 100,000 clones; roughly 89% are singletons. Sequencing used unstimulated CD4+ T cells sorted from spleen or lymph node cells, obtained before transplant. The chain recombines TRBV5-1 with TRBJ2-1; D could derive from TRBD1 or TRBD2 (6 bases each). The source is a human donor who was the organ donor for an intestinal transplant. The CDR3 DNA sequence: TGCGCCAGCAGCTTTGTGGGGGGCCCTCTTGGTGGGGTGAATGAGCAGTTCTTC. Its protein product is CASSFVGGPLGGVNEQFF.